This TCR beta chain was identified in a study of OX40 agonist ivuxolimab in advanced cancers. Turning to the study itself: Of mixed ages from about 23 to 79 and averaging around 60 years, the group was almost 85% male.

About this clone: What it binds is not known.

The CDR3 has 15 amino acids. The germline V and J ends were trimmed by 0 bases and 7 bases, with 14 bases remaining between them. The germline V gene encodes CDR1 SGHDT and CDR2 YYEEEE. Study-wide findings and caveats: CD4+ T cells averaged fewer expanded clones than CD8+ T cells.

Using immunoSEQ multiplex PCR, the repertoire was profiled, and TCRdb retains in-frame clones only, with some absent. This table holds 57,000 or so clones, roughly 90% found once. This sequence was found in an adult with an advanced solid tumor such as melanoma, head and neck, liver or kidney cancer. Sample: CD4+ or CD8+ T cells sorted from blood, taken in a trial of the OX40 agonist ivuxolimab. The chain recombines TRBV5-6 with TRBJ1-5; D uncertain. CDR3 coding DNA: TGTGCCAGCAGCTTGGCCGGACTGACGGGGCAGCCCCAGCATTTT. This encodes CASSLAGLTGQPQHF.